This entry describes one T cell receptor (beta chain). The sample originates from a study of response to subunit inactivated influenza vaccine. TCRdb re-derived calls from the RT-PCR reads in MiXCR, one entry per CDR3 protein. The sample holds just under 550,000 distinct CDR3 sequences; around a quarter are singletons and the top ten take under 3.5%. The germline CDR1 and CDR2 sequences are SGHTA and FQGNSA. V dropped 2 bases and J dropped 0 bases, with 7 bases sitting between them. This CDR3 region has 14 residues. The same sample was also used in a study of T cells expressing NK-cell markers. Per that paper: Generation of TCR beta cDNA was performed by 5'RACE template switching incorporating UMIs. Serological testing identified seven of the eight sequenced donors as HCMV-seropositive and one as seronegative. Of the CD8+ T cell pool in roughly six donors, roughly 1.0-8% was accounted for by dominant NKG2C+ clonotypes. In several donors, these clonotypes also led the CD3+CD56-NKG2C+ fraction.

The chain uses TRBV7-2 and TRBJ2-5; D unresolved. Sequencing used CD4+ T cells sorted from PBMCs, obtained 12 days after vaccination. The clonotype originates from a man aged 45 to 65 who received an inactivated influenza vaccine. This CDR3 is CASSLFRYQETQYF. In nucleotides, the CDR3 is TGTGCCAGCAGCTTATTCCGGTACCAAGAGACCCAGTACTTC.